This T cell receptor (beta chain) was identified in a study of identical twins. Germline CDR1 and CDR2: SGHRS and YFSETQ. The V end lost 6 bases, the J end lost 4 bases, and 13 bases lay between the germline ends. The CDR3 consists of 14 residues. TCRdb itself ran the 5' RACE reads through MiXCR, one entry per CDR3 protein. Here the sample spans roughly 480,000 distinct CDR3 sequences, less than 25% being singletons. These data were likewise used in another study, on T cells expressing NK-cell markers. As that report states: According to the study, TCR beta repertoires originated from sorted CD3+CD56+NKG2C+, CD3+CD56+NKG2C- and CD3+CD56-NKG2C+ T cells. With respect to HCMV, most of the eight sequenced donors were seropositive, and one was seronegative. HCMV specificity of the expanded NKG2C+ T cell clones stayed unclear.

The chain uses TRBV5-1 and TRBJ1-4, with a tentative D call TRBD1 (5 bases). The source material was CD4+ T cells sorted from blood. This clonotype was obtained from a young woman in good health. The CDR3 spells CASNSGRDNEKLFF. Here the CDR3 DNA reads TGCGCCAGCAACTCAGGGCGGGATAATGAAAAACTGTTTTTT.